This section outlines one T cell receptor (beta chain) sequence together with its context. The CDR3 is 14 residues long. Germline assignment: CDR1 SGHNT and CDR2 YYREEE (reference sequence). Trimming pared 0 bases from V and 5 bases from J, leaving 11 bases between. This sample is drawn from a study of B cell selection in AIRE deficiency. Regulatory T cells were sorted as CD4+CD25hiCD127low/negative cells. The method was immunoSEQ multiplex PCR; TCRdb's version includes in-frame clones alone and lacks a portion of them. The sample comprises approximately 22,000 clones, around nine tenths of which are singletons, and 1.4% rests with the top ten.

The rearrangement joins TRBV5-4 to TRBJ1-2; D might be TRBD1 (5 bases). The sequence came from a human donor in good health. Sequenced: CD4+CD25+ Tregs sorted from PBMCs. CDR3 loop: CASSLATGSYGYTF. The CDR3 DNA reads TGTGCCAGCAGCTTGGCCACAGGATCATATGGCTACACCTTC.